Each of the 24 T cell receptor beta chains below was sequenced from the same sample in a study of T and B cells in COVID-19 patients (dated by TCRdb to between 2020 and 2021). Sequencing relied on an Illumina MiSeq. TRB rearrangements were amplified by multiplex PCR with BIOMED2 TRB-A/B primer pools. The public reads were run again by TCRdb, first through fastp at Q25 and then through MiXCR, and only productive beta chains were kept. When rows share a CDR3 protein, they turn into one entry using the most common DNA and genes. The sample contains 15,000 to 20,000 distinct CDR3 sequences, 30% to 45% of them found a single time. The top ten constitute approximately 15% of the sample. Genomic DNA extracted from blood was used in amounts of about 250-550 ng for amplification of TRB repertoires. The specimen sequenced was blood. These TCRs come from a human donor with active COVID-19.

This clonotype was observed a few times. The chain recombines TRBV19 with TRBJ1-3; D is ambiguous. Germline V gene lookup returns CDR1 LNHDA and CDR2 SQIVND (reference sequence). The CDR3 runs 13 residues. Trimming took off 11 bases at V and 2 bases at J, with 13 bases between the two ends. DNA for the CDR3: TGTGCCTCGAGGAAGCAAGCTGGAAACACCATATATTTT. Amino acids: CASRKQAGNTIYF.

Only a few counts were recorded for this clonotype. V is TRBV29-1 and J is TRBJ1-2; D remains unclear. CDR3 length: 13 residues. Trimming removed 5 bases at V and 4 bases at J, with 14 bases between. Germline values: CDR1 SQVTM, CDR2 ANQGSEA. In DNA, the CDR3 is TGCAGCGTTTATGAGATCCCTCCCTATGGCTACACCTTC. This sequence encodes CSVYEIPPYGYTF. The whole variable domain, filled in from reference TRBV29-1 and TRBJ1-2, reads SAVISQKPSRDICQRGTSLTIQCQVDSQVTMMFWYRQQPGQSLTLIATANQGSEATYESGFVIDKFPISRPNLTFSTLTVSNMSPEDSSIYLCSVYEIPPYGYTFGSGTRLTVV.

The CDR3 region is CASSLEGALRETQYF. Written as DNA, the CDR3 is TGCGCCAGCAGCTTGGAGGGGGCCCTTCGGGAGACCCAGTACTTC. The chain recombines TRBV5-1 with TRBJ2-5; 7 positions agree with TRBD1. This CDR3 region has 15 residues. Germline lookup yields CDR1 SGHRS and CDR2 YFSETQ. The trim removed 0 bases at V and 5 bases at J, leaving 7 bases unmatched.

This clonotype was seen a single time. This chain links TRBV18 with TRBJ1-1, with 10 positions matching TRBD1. This CDR3 is built from 15 residues. Trimming at V came to 1 base and at J to 3 bases, leaving 2 bases not matched to a gene. Germline values: CDR1 KGHSH, CDR2 LQKENI. The CDR3 coding sequence is TGTGCCAGCTCACCACGACAGGGGGCTGACACTGAAGCTTTCTTT. Translation: CASSPRQGADTEAFF.

V is TRBV6-5 and J is TRBJ1-2; tentative D call: TRBD1 (5 bases). Germline V gene sequence: CDR1 MNHEY, CDR2 SVGAGI. The CDR3 is made up of 16 amino acids. Trimming cost V 11 bases and J 1 base, with 23 bases left between them. CDR3 residues: CAAIGVSGSVNYGYTF. Here the CDR3 DNA reads TGTGCCGCCATTGGGGTCTCAGGGTCGGTTAACTATGGCTACACCTTC.

The chain recombines TRBV27 with TRBJ1-1, with D possibly TRBD1 on 5 matching bases. Trimming removed 4 bases at V and 7 bases at J, with 10 bases between. This CDR3 spans 12 amino acids. Germline V gene lookup returns CDR1 MNHEY and CDR2 SMNVEV (reference sequence). The CDR3 DNA is TGTGCCAGCAGTTCCAGGGCCCATGAAGCTTTCTTT. Amino acid sequence: CASSSRAHEAFF.

The J gene is TRBJ2-7, the V gene TRBV20-1, with D possibly matching TRBD1 (5 bases). The CDR3 consists of 13 residues. The germline V gene has CDR1 DFQATT and CDR2 SNEGSKA (reference sequence). Trimming removed 1 base at V and 1 base at J, with 8 bases between. CDR3 nucleotides: TGCAGTGCTAGAGCAGGGAATTCCTACGAGCAGTACTTC. This sequence encodes CSARAGNSYEQYF.

In its sample, this clonotype ranks as medium-sized. The chain combines TRBV4-3 with TRBJ2-5; a weak D match, TRBD2 (7 bases). CDR3 size: 17 residues. V gave up 0 bases and J gave up 5 bases, with 19 bases separating them. Germline lookup yields CDR1 LGHNA and CDR2 YSLEER. CDR3: CASSQDGRRGAGETQYF. The CDR3 DNA sequence: TGCGCCAGCAGCCAAGATGGCCGCCGGGGGGCAGGTGAGACCCAGTACTTC.

This clonotype was counted a few times. V usage is TRBV5-5 and J usage is TRBJ1-2, with 9 bases that match TRBD1. The CDR3 spans 17 residues. Germline V lookup: CDR1 SGHKS, CDR2 YYEKEE (reference sequence). Trimming took 0 bases from V and 8 from J; bases not matched to a gene: 14. Here the CDR3 DNA reads TGTGCCAGCAGCTTGGGGTTTACAGGGGGCCTATTTGGAGGCTACACCTTC. Amino acids: CASSLGFTGGLFGGYTF.

This clonotype has more than one count but fewer than ten. The chain couples TRBV5-4 to TRBJ2-3; a weak D match, TRBD1 (5 bases). Germline V gives CDR1 SGHNT, CDR2 YYREEE (reference sequence). The CDR3 spans 13 residues. V was cut by 1 base and J by 4 bases, with 7 bases left in between. The CDR3 reads CASSLQGPDTQYF. The CDR3, as DNA: TGTGCCAGCAGCTTGCAGGGCCCAGATACGCAGTATTTT.

The J gene is TRBJ2-2, the V gene TRBV29-1, with 10 bases lining up with TRBD1. The CDR3 length is 15 residues. Per germline, CDR1 SQVTM and CDR2 ANQGSEA. V was pared by 7 bases and J by 5 bases, with 10 bases of the junction left unmatched. The CDR3 here is CSARTGTGVTGELFF. CDR3 nucleotide sequence: TGCAGCGCGAGAACCGGGACAGGGGTTACCGGGGAGCTGTTTTTT.

The J gene is TRBJ2-7, the V gene TRBV27, with D unclear. Germline CDR1 is MNHEY and CDR2 is SMNVEV (reference sequence). The CDR3 sequence is 14 residues long. Trimming pared 2 bases from V and 0 bases from J, leaving 8 bases between. CDR3 bases: TGTGCCAGCAGTTTAGGCTGGGGCTCCTACGAGCAGTACTTC. This codes for CASSLGWGSYEQYF.

A few counts support this clonotype. The chain couples TRBV14 to TRBJ2-7; D ambiguous. V was shortened by 0 bases and J by 0 bases, with 9 bases between the two germline ends. In germline, CDR1 is SGHDN, CDR2 FVKESK. The CDR3 is made up of 15 amino acids. DNA for the CDR3: TGTGCCAGCAGCCAAGATTTTAGGAGCTCCTACGAGCAGTACTTC. As protein: CASSQDFRSSYEQYF.

This clonotype showed up many times. This chain joins TRBV19 and TRBJ2-3, with D possibly TRBD1 on 6 matching bases. Deletions cut 5 bases from V and 4 bases from J, with 16 bases between. This CDR3 has 15 amino acids. Germline-derived CDR1 and CDR2 are LNHDA and SQIVND (reference sequence). In nucleotides, the CDR3 is TGTGCCAGTAGTCTAACCATTGGGGGCGCAGATACGCAGTATTTT. It specifies CASSLTIGGADTQYF.

The chain is built from TRBV11-1 and TRBJ2-1; D is unclear. Trimming pared 0 bases from V and 10 bases from J, leaving 10 bases between. The CDR3 extends over 13 amino acids. CDR1 is SGHAT and CDR2 is FQDESV in the germline V gene (reference sequence). The CDR3: CASSLANVREQFF. The CDR3 DNA is TGTGCCAGCAGCTTAGCCAACGTGAGGGAGCAGTTCTTC. The full variable domain, completed using reference TRBV11-1 and TRBJ2-1, is EAEVAQSPRYKITEKSQAVAFWCDPISGHATLYWYRQILGQGPELLVQFQDESVVDDSQLPKDRFSAERLKGVDSTLKIQPAELGDSAMYLCASSLANVREQFFGPGTRLTVL.

By share, this clonotype counts as medium-sized. Here the CDR3 DNA reads TGTGCCAGCAGTGAACCAACAGAGGGGGGATACACCGGGGAGCTGTTTTTT. This translates into CASSEPTEGGYTGELFF. The V and J genes are TRBV6-1 and TRBJ2-2, with D perhaps TRBD1 or TRBD2 (6 bases each). Trimming took off 2 bases at V and 3 bases at J, with 16 bases between the two ends. The CDR3 runs 17 residues. Germline V gene sequence: CDR1 MNHNS, CDR2 SASEGT.

Sample share makes this clonotype medium-sized. The V and J genes are TRBV19 and TRBJ1-4; the D is unclear. The germline V and J ends were trimmed by 7 bases and 4 bases, with 13 bases remaining between them. The CDR3 covers 14 residues. Looked up from germline, CDR1 is LNHDA and CDR2 is SQIVND (reference sequence). The CDR3 spells CASMGPPSNEKLFF. CDR3 in DNA: TGTGCCAGTATGGGCCCTCCGAGTAATGAAAAACTGTTTTTT. The full variable domain, in which reference TRBV19 and TRBJ1-4 provide the parts outside the CDR3, is DGGITQSPKYLFRKEGQNVTLSCEQNLNHDAMYWYRQDPGQGLRLIYYSQIVNDFQKGDIAEGYSVSREKKESFPLTVTSAQKNPTAFYLCASMGPPSNEKLFFGSGTQLSVL.

Only a few counts were recorded for this clonotype. The rearrangement uses TRBV7-2 and TRBJ2-7; D is possibly TRBD2 (7 bases). The CDR3 has 15 amino acids. Trimming left V 3 bases short and J 2 bases short, with 14 bases between. The germline V gene encodes CDR1 SGHTA and CDR2 FQGNSA. The DNA for the CDR3 is TGTGCCAGCAGCTTTACGGCGGGGGCCACCTACGAGCAGTACTTC. Protein sequence: CASSFTAGATYEQYF.

As to this clonotype: This may arise from a read error, as a much more abundant clone is one base away. This rearrangement joins TRBV19 to TRBJ2-3, with TRBD2 matching over 9 bases. The junction had 12 bases not matched to a gene; V was cut back by 8 bases and J by 0 bases. The CDR3 spans 17 residues. Germline values: CDR1 LNHDA, CDR2 SQIVND (reference sequence). The CDR3 is CASEGGGAARSTDTQYF. The CDR3 coding sequence is TGTGCCAGTGAGGGCGGGGGGGCGGCAAGGAGCACAGATACGCAGTATTTT.

The chain combines TRBV7-2 with TRBJ1-2; D is undetermined. CDR3 length: 13 residues. Between the trimmed V and J ends, which lost 5 bases and 5 bases, there was a span of 12 bases. From germline, CDR1 is SGHTA and CDR2 FQGNSA. The CDR3 reads CASSRSPFYGYTF. The DNA of the CDR3 is TGTGCCAGCAGCCGAAGCCCCTTTTATGGCTACACCTTC.

This clonotype was counted once. The rearrangement links TRBV6-2 or TRBV6-3 to TRBJ2-1, with TRBD2 identical over 10 bases. This CDR3 contains 14 residues. CDR1 is MNHEY, CDR2 SVGEGT, per germline. The ends lost 7 bases at V and 5 bases at J; junction bases unmatched: 5. The CDR3 sequence: CASKISGGNNEQFF. As DNA, the CDR3 is TGTGCCAGCAAAATTAGCGGGGGGAACAATGAGCAGTTCTTC.

This clonotype was seen more than once but under ten times. This chain uses TRBV5-4 with TRBJ2-1, with TRBD2 matching 10 bases. V lost 4 bases, J lost 4 bases, and 5 bases stayed unmatched. CDR3 size: 15 residues. Germline V gene lookup returns CDR1 SGHNT and CDR2 YYREEE (reference sequence). DNA for the CDR3: TGTGCCAGCAGCCCGAAGCGGGGGGGATACAATGAGCAGTTCTTC. It codes for CASSPKRGGYNEQFF.

This clonotype has just a few counts. The chain uses TRBV12-3 or TRBV12-4 and TRBJ2-2, with TRBD2 as a possible D gene (5 bases). The CDR3 totals 13 residues. Trimming left V 8 bases short and J 5 bases short, with 12 bases between. This chain's CDR3 is CASSHPGTGELFF. The CDR3 nucleotides read TGTGCCAGCTCACACCCGGGGACCGGGGAGCTGTTTTTT.

The chain carries TRBV5-6 and TRBJ2-5; the D is unclear. The CDR3 covers 14 residues. Per germline, CDR1 SGHDT and CDR2 YYEEEE. V was trimmed by 0 bases and J by 1 base, leaving 7 bases between them. The DNA for the CDR3 is TGTGCCAGCAGCTTGGAGTCAGGCCAAGAGACCCAGTACTTC. This gives the protein CASSLESGQETQYF.